The text below deals with one T cell receptor (beta chain). These data are taken from a study of blood T cell repertoires in COVID-19. The authors' processing: Reference gene primer amplification yielded estimated nucleated cell counts. Only in-frame clones appear in the TCRdb table, and some are missing; sequencing was by immunoSEQ multiplex PCR. That table supplies the V and J calls and clone size; D and trimming were determined from the DNA. This table holds 200,000 to 250,000 clones, 83% found once. Germline CDR1 reads SGHVS; CDR2 reads FNYEAQ. This CDR3 has 15 residues. With 4 bases clipped from V and 4 bases from J, the junction kept 10 bases outside the gene matches.

The receptor comes from a woman aged 25-40 years with COVID-19, enrolled during active disease. The rearrangement links TRBV7-6 to TRBJ2-7; 7 bases align to TRBD1. The sample comprised peripheral blood. The CDR3: CASSSTPGTEYEQYF. CDR3 bases: TGTGCCAGCAGCTCCACCCCCGGGACAGAATACGAGCAGTACTTC.